One sample yielded the 14 T cell receptor beta chains listed below, sequenced in a study of identical twins. MiXCR, run by TCRdb on the 5' RACE reads, gives a single entry per CDR3 protein. The sample has approximately 1.8 million distinct CDR3 sequences, less than 40% seen once. The sequenced sample was cord blood. The receptors were sampled from a newborn girl in good health.

The chain employs TRBV28 and TRBJ1-4; tentative D call: TRBD1 (5 bases). V dropped 6 bases and J dropped 0 bases, with 14 bases sitting between them. There are 16 residues in the CDR3. Germline V CDR1 and CDR2: MDHEN, SYDVKM. CDR3 bases: TGTGCCAGCAGCCCTGCGGGGGGTGCAACTAATGAAAAACTGTTTTTT. Residues: CASSPAGGATNEKLFF.

Notes on this clonotype: This clone may be a read error of a much larger clone one base away. The genes are TRBV6-6 and TRBJ2-5, with 8 bases lining up with TRBD1. The J call may be wrong; the DNA end is better matched by TRBJ2-7. The CDR3 totals 13 residues. Germline CDR1 is MNHNY and CDR2 is SVGAGI (reference sequence). CDR3 sequence reads: CASSWDRIYEQYF. DNA of the CDR3: TGTGCCAGCAGTTGGGACAGGATCTACGAGCAGTACTTC.

This sequence joins TRBV2 and TRBJ1-4; D is ambiguous. This CDR3 has 15 residues. The ends were cut back, 8 bases at V and 0 bases at J, with 13 bases in the middle. The germline gives CDR1 SNHLY, CDR2 FYNNEI. This CDR3 reads CASLEVGATNEKLFF. As DNA, the CDR3 is TGTGCCAGCCTGGAGGTCGGGGCAACTAATGAAAAACTGTTTTTT.

This clonotype has a handful of counts. This chain uses TRBV12-3 or TRBV12-4 with TRBJ2-6; no firm D call. The CDR3 extends over 13 amino acids. V lost 7 bases and J 4 bases, leaving 8 bases between the germline ends. Written as DNA, the CDR3 is TGTGCCAGCATAAAACTGGGGGCCAACGTCCTGACTTTC. Residues: CASIKLGANVLTF.

The genes are TRBV5-1 and TRBJ2-7; a weak D match, TRBD1 (6 bases). The CDR3 runs 15 residues. Trimming shortened V by 4 bases and J by 3 bases, and 17 bases separated the two germline ends. Germline V gene lookup returns CDR1 SGHRS and CDR2 YFSETQ. This CDR3 reads CASSRQQGPNYEQYF. The CDR3 DNA is TGCGCCAGCAGCCGACAGCAGGGGCCCAACTACGAGCAGTACTTC.

The V gene is TRBV20-1, the J gene TRBJ1-1, with D unresolved. Trimming shortened V by 1 base and J by 4 bases, and 4 bases separated the two germline ends. Germline V CDR1 and CDR2: DFQATT, SNEGSKA (reference sequence). CDR3 length: 11 residues. The DNA of the CDR3 is TGCAGTGCTAGAGTTATCACTGAAGCTTTCTTT. Encoded protein: CSARVITEAFF.

This clonotype was counted a single time. The chain has TRBV29-1 and TRBJ1-1; D is uncertain. The CDR3 contains 12 residues. Germline V gives CDR1 SQVTM, CDR2 ANQGSEA. Trimming stripped 4 bases from V and 5 bases from J, with 11 bases between. The CDR3 reads CSVVGSWTEAFF. CDR3 nucleotides: TGCAGCGTTGTAGGGAGTTGGACTGAAGCTTTCTTT.

The chain uses TRBV5-1 and TRBJ2-7; 7 bases agree with TRBD1. The CDR3 runs 12 residues. J lost 9 bases, V lost 0 bases, and 3 bases had no gene match. CDR1 SGHRS and CDR2 YFSETQ come from the germline V gene. The CDR3 sequence is CASSLEQGTQYF. CDR3 coding DNA: TGCGCCAGCAGCTTGGAACAGGGGACGCAGTACTTC.

The rearrangement joins TRBV7-2 to TRBJ2-2; 8 bases match TRBD1. V dropped 1 base and J dropped 7; count of bases not matched to a gene: 2. CDR1 SGHTA and CDR2 FQGNSA come from the germline V gene. The CDR3 sequence is 14 residues long. The CDR3 is CASSLGTGLGELFF. CDR3 coding DNA: TGTGCCAGCAGCTTAGGGACAGGGCTCGGGGAGCTGTTTTTT. Together with reference TRBV7-2 and TRBJ2-2, the CDR3 gives the full variable domain: GAGVSQSPSNKVTEKGKDVELRCDPISGHTALYWYRQSLGQGLEFLIYFQGNSAPDKSGLPSDRFSAERTGGSVSTLTIQRTQQEDSAVYLCASSLGTGLGELFFGEGSRLTVL.

Here the CDR3 DNA reads TGCAGTGCTAGAAGCGGGGGGGCAACAGATACGCAGTATTTT. Translated: CSARSGGATDTQYF. The chain is built from TRBV20-1 and TRBJ2-3, with 10 bases identical to TRBD2. The CDR3 spans 14 residues. Germline CDR1 DFQATT, CDR2 SNEGSKA (reference sequence). V lost 2 bases and J lost 3; bases outside the gene matches: 2.

This chain links TRBV6-5 with TRBJ1-4; D is perhaps TRBD1 (5 bases). Germline V lookup: CDR1 MNHEY, CDR2 SVGAGI. CDR3 length equals 15 residues. Trimming took off 1 base at V and 6 bases at J, with 12 bases between the two ends. CDR3 in amino acids: CASSYLGVSDEKLFF. The CDR3 DNA follows: TGTGCCAGCAGTTACTTGGGGGTTTCAGATGAAAAACTGTTTTTT.

This clonotype was detected a few times. This rearrangement joins TRBV10-3 to TRBJ2-5; possibly TRBD1 or TRBD2 for D (5 bases each). Trimming removed 6 bases at V and 0 bases at J, with 8 bases between. There are 13 residues in the CDR3. CDR1 and CDR2 (germline): ENHRY, SYGVKD. This chain's CDR3 is CAIRRGYQETQYF. The CDR3 nucleotides are TGTGCCATCAGGAGGGGCTACCAAGAGACCCAGTACTTC.

Only a few counts were recorded for this clonotype. This chain's CDR3 is CASSEGRIRNYGYTF. CDR3 DNA: TGTGCCAGCAGTGAAGGCAGGATTCGGAACTATGGCTACACCTTC. V is TRBV6-1 and J is TRBJ1-2; D gene uncertain. The CDR3 totals 15 residues. V was clipped by 1 base and J by 2 bases, with 11 bases between them. Germline CDR1 and CDR2: MNHNS and SASEGT.

This clonotype appeared a few times. V and J are TRBV20-1 and TRBJ2-7, with D possibly matching TRBD2 (7 bases). Germline CDR1 reads DFQATT; CDR2 reads SNEGSKA (reference sequence). The V gene lost 0 bases and the J gene lost 3 bases, with 12 bases spanning the gap. This CDR3 has 14 amino acids. The CDR3 DNA sequence: TGCAGTGCTAGAGATAGGGGGAGGGGCTACGAGCAGTACTTC. Its protein product is CSARDRGRGYEQYF.